This TCR beta chain was profiled in a study of shared clonotypes between healthy human individuals. Study-wide findings and caveats: On the whole, naive subsets had larger estimated richness than memory subsets had. Rarefaction gave evidence that sorted-subset sequencing remained incomplete despite large depth.

To note about this clone: Its antigen is not identified.

In the original workflow: Filtering differed, since immunoSEQ gave only junction sequences and no quality scores. Profiled with immunoSEQ multiplex PCR; TCRdb holds only in-frame clones, not every one. The DNA was the basis for D and trimming; V, J and clone size are from that table. The table has 1.4 million or so clones, roughly 98.5% seen once. Germline V CDR1 and CDR2: ENHRY, SYGVKD. The V gene lost 4 bases and the J gene lost 4 bases, with 13 bases spanning the gap. The CDR3 is 14 amino acids. The V call is TRBV10-3, the J call TRBJ1-1, with D unresolved. The source of this sequence is a man under 40 in good health. The sample comprised naive CD4+ T cells sorted from blood. Subset defined: CD45RA+ positively selected. In DNA, the CDR3 is TGTGCCATCAGTGCGGGCAGGACGGGCACTGAAGCTTTCTTT. This translates into CAISAGRTGTEAFF.